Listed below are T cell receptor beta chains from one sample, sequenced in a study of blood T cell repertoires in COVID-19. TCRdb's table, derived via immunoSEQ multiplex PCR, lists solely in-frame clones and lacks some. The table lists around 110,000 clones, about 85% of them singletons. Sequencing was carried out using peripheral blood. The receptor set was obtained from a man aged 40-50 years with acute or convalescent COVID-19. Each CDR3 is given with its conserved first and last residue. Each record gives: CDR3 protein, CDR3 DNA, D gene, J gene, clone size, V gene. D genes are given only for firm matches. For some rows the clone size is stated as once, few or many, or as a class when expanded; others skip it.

CASSSGSYNSPLHF,TGTGCCAGCAGTTCCGGCTCCTATAATTCACCCCTCCACTTT,NA,TRBJ1-6,NA,TRBV28
CASRRLAGGYEQYF,TGTGCCAGCAGGAGACTAGCGGGAGGCTACGAGCAGTACTTC,TRBD2,TRBJ2-7,NA,TRBV6-5
CASSPGGREGYGYTF,TGTGCCAGCAGTCCCGGCGGCAGGGAGGGCTATGGCTACACCTTC,NA,TRBJ1-2,NA,TRBV7-3
CAISHNQPQHF,TGTGCCATCAGTCACAATCAGCCCCAGCATTTT,NA,TRBJ1-5,NA,TRBV10-3
CASRESRVNGYTF,TGTGCCAGTAGAGAGAGCAGGGTGAATGGCTACACCTTC,NA,TRBJ1-2,NA,TRBV19
CASRRYGGANYEQYF,TGTGCCAGCAGACGATATGGGGGGGCTAACTACGAGCAGTACTTC,NA,TRBJ2-7,NA,TRBV2
CASSQTGVKRSPLHF,TGTGCCAGCAGCCAGACAGGGGTAAAAAGATCACCCCTCCACTTT,TRBD1,TRBJ1-6,NA,TRBV7-9
CASSVSGVIYRTDTQYF,TGTGCCAGCAGTGTCAGCGGGGTGATCTACCGCACAGATACGCAGTATTTT,TRBD2,TRBJ2-3,NA,TRBV27
CASSYRTGYTEAFF,TGTGCCAGCAGTTACCGGACAGGGTACACTGAAGCTTTCTTT,TRBD1,TRBJ1-1,NA,TRBV6-5
CASGGPEHYEQFF,TGTGCCAGCGGCGGGCCAGAGCACTATGAGCAGTTCTTC,NA,TRBJ2-1,NA,TRBV7-9
CASSPYRGYSPLHF,TGTGCCAGCAGTCCATACAGGGGATACTCACCCCTCCACTTT,TRBD1,TRBJ1-6,NA,TRBV28
CASSSQHANYGYTF,TGTGCCAGCAGCTCTCAACACGCTAACTATGGCTACACCTTC,NA,TRBJ1-2,NA,TRBV9
CASSQDPDRSSYNEQFF,TGTGCCAGCAGCCAAGATCCTGACAGAAGCTCCTACAATGAGCAGTTCTTC,NA,TRBJ2-1,NA,TRBV4-2
CASSLVYRKTGNQPQHF,TGTGCCAGCAGCTTAGTGTATCGCAAAACAGGCAATCAGCCCCAGCATTTT,NA,TRBJ1-5,NA,TRBV7-8
CASSFRGRFYNEQFF,TGTGCCAGCAGTTTCCGCGGGAGGTTCTACAATGAGCAGTTCTTC,TRBD2,TRBJ2-1,NA,TRBV28
CASNNRGSQPQHF,TGCGCCAGCAATAACAGGGGTAGTCAGCCCCAGCATTTT,TRBD1,TRBJ1-5,NA,TRBV10-2
CAWIRGRTGELFF,TGTGCCTGGATTAGGGGGCGCACCGGGGAGCTGTTTTTT,TRBD1,TRBJ2-2,NA,TRBV30
CASSLRGGSGNTIYF,TGCGCCAGCAGCTTGAGGGGAGGCTCTGGAAACACCATATATTTT,NA,TRBJ1-3,NA,TRBV5-1
CASSSGVKPSTDTQYF,TGTGCCAGCAGCTCCGGGGTTAAGCCCAGCACAGATACGCAGTATTTT,NA,TRBJ2-3,NA,TRBV11-2
CASSDQGGRTNEKLFF,TGTGCCAGCAGTGACCAAGGGGGCCGGACTAATGAAAAACTGTTTTTT,TRBD1,TRBJ1-4,NA,TRBV2
CASRPRLAEGSYEQYF,TGTGCCAGCAGACCCCGACTAGCGGAGGGCTCCTACGAGCAGTACTTC,TRBD2,TRBJ2-7,NA,TRBV7-9
CASSYRGTSGGTDTQYF,TGTGCCAGCAGTTACCGAGGGACTAGCGGGGGAACAGATACGCAGTATTTT,TRBD2,TRBJ2-3,few,TRBV6-2/TRBV6-3
CSVDGTGDTGELFF,TGCAGCGTCGACGGGACAGGAGACACCGGGGAGCTGTTTTTT,TRBD1,TRBJ2-2,NA,TRBV29-1
CASSQRSGLAGDWTQYF,TGCGCCAGCAGCCAGAGGTCGGGTCTAGCGGGAGATTGGACCCAGTACTTC,TRBD2,TRBJ2-5,NA,TRBV4-1
CASSQDVRLAPTTGANVLTF,TGTGCCAGCAGCCAAGATGTCCGACTAGCTCCTACAACTGGGGCCAACGTCCTGACTTTC,TRBD2,TRBJ2-6,NA,TRBV3-1/TRBV3-2
CASSPERAGGTDTQYF,TGCGCCAGCAGCCCCGAAAGAGCGGGGGGCACAGATACGCAGTATTTT,TRBD2,TRBJ2-3,NA,TRBV4-3
CASSGQGRMAGYTF,TGTGCCAGCTCCGGACAGGGGAGAATGGCTGGCTACACCTTC,TRBD1,TRBJ1-2,NA,TRBV9
CASSYPGSSYNEQFF,TGTGCCAGCAGTTATCCGGGGAGCTCCTACAATGAGCAGTTCTTC,NA,TRBJ2-1,NA,TRBV6-5
CASSMGQKPQETQYF,TGTGCCAGTAGTATGGGACAAAAGCCTCAAGAGACCCAGTACTTC,NA,TRBJ2-5,NA,TRBV19
CASISFNRDRVYEQYF,TGCGCCAGCATCAGCTTTAACCGGGACAGGGTATACGAGCAGTACTTC,TRBD1,TRBJ2-7,NA,TRBV5-1
CASSSTPGTVSSYEQYF,TGTGCCAGCAGCTCGACACCCGGGACAGTGAGTTCCTACGAGCAGTACTTC,TRBD1,TRBJ2-7,NA,TRBV5-5
CASRWDSNTEAFF,TGTGCCAGCAGATGGGACAGCAACACTGAAGCTTTCTTT,TRBD1,TRBJ1-1,NA,TRBV7-2
CASSSKGLAPHTQYF,TGTGCCAGCAGCTCCAAGGGACTAGCCCCTCATACGCAGTATTTT,TRBD2,TRBJ2-3,NA,TRBV13
CASSQNRQGSSGANVLTF,TGTGCCAGCAGCCAGAATCGACAGGGATCCTCTGGGGCCAACGTCCTGACTTTC,TRBD1,TRBJ2-6,once,TRBV3-1/TRBV3-2
CASRRGVRPNEKLFF,TGTGCCAGCAGGCGAGGAGTGCGCCCTAATGAAAAACTGTTTTTT,NA,TRBJ1-4,NA,TRBV6-5
CASSFGDRENSPLHF,TGCGCCAGCAGCTTCGGAGACAGGGAAAATTCACCCCTCCACTTT,TRBD1,TRBJ1-6,NA,TRBV4-1
CASSSIGTSGTHGETQYF,TGTGCCAGCAGCTCAATCGGGACTAGCGGGACCCACGGAGAGACCCAGTACTTC,TRBD2,TRBJ2-5,NA,TRBV28
CAWSVLEGEQYF,TGTGCCTGGAGTGTACTAGAAGGCGAGCAGTACTTC,NA,TRBJ2-7,NA,TRBV30
CASSLAGHRESGTEAFF,TGTGCCAGCAGCTTAGCGGGGCACAGGGAATCGGGCACTGAAGCTTTCTTT,NA,TRBJ1-1,NA,TRBV7-9
CASSPYRDQGFETQYF,TGTGCCAGCAGCCCTTACAGGGACCAGGGTTTCGAGACCCAGTACTTC,NA,TRBJ2-5,NA,TRBV6-2/TRBV6-3
CASSLTGYPYEQYF,TGTGCCAGCAGCTTGACAGGCTACCCCTACGAGCAGTACTTC,NA,TRBJ2-7,NA,TRBV7-8
CASSNTGSNSYEQYF,TGTGCCAGTAGCAATACAGGGAGTAACTCCTACGAGCAGTACTTC,NA,TRBJ2-7,NA,TRBV19
CASSIGAGLTDTQYF,TGTGCCAGTAGTATAGGGGCAGGTTTAACAGATACGCAGTATTTT,NA,TRBJ2-3,once,TRBV19
CASSLSGEKLFF,TGTGCCAGCAGTTTGTCGGGGGAAAAACTGTTTTTT,NA,TRBJ1-4,NA,TRBV28
CASSVGLAGTNTGELFF,TGTGCCAGCAGCGTGGGACTAGCGGGAACGAACACCGGGGAGCTGTTTTTT,TRBD2,TRBJ2-2,NA,TRBV9
CASSQAGGGGNTIYF,TGCGCCAGCAGCCAGGCGGGGGGAGGTGGAAACACCATATATTTT,NA,TRBJ1-3,NA,TRBV4-3
CASSRRGFSFTYNEQFF,TGTGCCAGCAGCCGACGTGGCTTCTCATTTACCTACAATGAGCAGTTCTTC,NA,TRBJ2-1,NA,TRBV6-6
CASSLSHGGTYEQYF,TGCGCCAGCAGCTTGAGCCACGGGGGTACCTACGAGCAGTACTTC,NA,TRBJ2-7,NA,TRBV5-1
CASSLLGDGSGGYTF,TGCGCCAGCAGCTTGTTGGGAGACGGGAGTGGTGGCTACACCTTC,NA,TRBJ1-2,once,TRBV5-1
CASSSGASIAKNIQYF,TGTGCCAGCAGTTCTGGCGCTAGTATAGCCAAAAACATTCAGTACTTC,NA,TRBJ2-4,NA,TRBV6-5
CASSPGEEMGYGYTF,TGTGCCAGCAGTCCCGGGGAGGAAATGGGCTATGGCTACACCTTC,NA,TRBJ1-2,few,TRBV5-4
CASSNSGTEGWGSPLHF,TGCGCCAGCAGCAATTCCGGGACAGAGGGGTGGGGTTCACCCCTCCACTTT,TRBD1,TRBJ1-6,few,TRBV5-1
CATSSDRGWIAFF,TGTGCCACCAGCAGCGACAGGGGGTGGATAGCTTTCTTT,TRBD1,TRBJ1-1,NA,TRBV15
CASSHRGSYEQYF,TGTGCCAGCAGCCATCGGGGGAGCTACGAGCAGTACTTC,NA,TRBJ2-7,NA,TRBV3-1/TRBV3-2
CASSLSPSLTGTGNTIYF,TGTGCCAGCAGCTTAAGTCCGAGTTTGACAGGGACTGGAAACACCATATATTTT,TRBD1,TRBJ1-3,NA,TRBV7-2
CASSKDSAGSSGANVLTF,TGTGCCAGCAGCAAAGACTCGGCCGGGAGCTCTGGGGCCAACGTCCTGACTTTC,NA,TRBJ2-6,NA,TRBV21-1
CATSRDSQETQYF,TGTGCCACCAGCAGGGACAGCCAAGAGACCCAGTACTTC,NA,TRBJ2-5,few,TRBV15